This is a list of T cell receptor beta chains from one sample in a study of cytomegalovirus exposure and HLA in healthy donors. Data came from immunoSEQ multiplex PCR; TCRdb stores just in-frame clones and leaves some out. This sample has roughly 220,000 clones, with approximately 78% found just once. Sample: PBMCs. All receptors come from a man aged 30-40 years in good health and CMV-seronegative. Each CDR3 is given with its conserved first and last residue. D genes are given only for firm matches. The listing skips clone size in some rows; elsewhere it reads once, few, many or a size class.

CDR3: CASSSQGTEAFF; DNA: TGCGCCAGCAGCTCTCAGGGCACTGAAGCTTTCTTT; size: NA; V: TRBV5-1; J: TRBJ1-1; D: NA
CDR3: CASSMSGGAQDTQYF; DNA: TGTGCCAGTAGTATGAGCGGGGGGGCCCAAGATACGCAGTATTTT; size: NA; V: TRBV19; J: TRBJ2-3; D: TRBD2
CDR3: CSVETGDYEQYF; DNA: TGCAGCGTTGAAACAGGGGATTACGAGCAGTACTTC; size: NA; V: TRBV29-1; J: TRBJ2-7; D: TRBD1
CDR3: CASSPTKAPGANVLTF; DNA: TGTGCCAGCAGCCCTACTAAGGCCCCTGGGGCCAACGTCCTGACTTTC; size: once; V: TRBV11-2; J: TRBJ2-6; D: NA
CDR3: CASSWGPREEKLFF; DNA: TGTGCCAGCAGTTGGGGGCCCAGGGAGGAAAAACTGTTTTTT; size: NA; V: TRBV28; J: TRBJ1-4; D: NA
CDR3: CASSPRTGARNTIYF; DNA: TGTGCCAGCAGTCCTCGGACAGGCGCTCGAAACACCATATATTTT; size: NA; V: TRBV25-1; J: TRBJ1-3; D: TRBD1
CDR3: CASSIGGENTEAFF; DNA: TGTGCCAGTAGTATCGGGGGAGAAAACACTGAAGCTTTCTTT; size: NA; V: TRBV19; J: TRBJ1-1; D: NA
CDR3: CSVELRDRLSGASVLTF; DNA: TGCAGCGTGGAGCTCCGGGACAGGCTTTCTGGGGCCAGCGTCCTGACTTTC; size: NA; V: TRBV29-1; J: TRBJ2-6; D: TRBD1
CDR3: CASSQEGAGVSGPQYF; DNA: TGCGCCAGCAGCCAAGAGGGAGCGGGGGTATCTGGTCCGCAGTATTTT; size: NA; V: TRBV4-1; J: TRBJ2-3; D: TRBD2
CDR3: CASSLASGGASETQYF; DNA: TGTGCCAGCAGCTTAGCTAGCGGGGGGGCGTCCGAGACCCAGTACTTC; size: NA; V: TRBV7-6; J: TRBJ2-5; D: TRBD2
CDR3: CASSQGGGDQETQYF; DNA: TGTGCCAGCAGCCAAGGCGGGGGGGATCAAGAGACCCAGTACTTC; size: NA; V: TRBV4-2; J: TRBJ2-5; D: TRBD2
CDR3: CASSFRTGGSPLHF; DNA: TGTGCCAGCAGCTTTCGGACAGGGGGGTCACCCCTCCACTTT; size: NA; V: TRBV5-6; J: TRBJ1-6; D: TRBD1
CDR3: CASSHGGTPYNEQFF; DNA: TGTGCCAGCAGCCACGGGGGGACTCCTTACAATGAGCAGTTCTTC; size: NA; V: TRBV7-2; J: TRBJ2-1; D: TRBD2
CDR3: CASSLEGGSDTQYF; DNA: TGTGCCAGCAGCTTGGAAGGGGGCTCTGATACGCAGTATTTT; size: NA; V: TRBV5-4; J: TRBJ2-3; D: TRBD1
CDR3: CASSLDGQTVYGYTF; DNA: TGTGCCAGCAGCCTCGACGGACAGACCGTTTATGGCTACACCTTC; size: NA; V: TRBV5-6; J: TRBJ1-2; D: NA
CDR3: CASSQVPIGNYNSPLHF; DNA: TGTGCCAGCAGCCAAGTCCCCATCGGGAATTATAATTCACCCCTCCACTTT; size: NA; V: TRBV4-2; J: TRBJ1-6; D: NA
CDR3: CASSRRGTDTQYF; DNA: TGCGCCAGCAGCAGACGGGGCACAGATACGCAGTATTTT; size: NA; V: TRBV10-1; J: TRBJ2-3; D: NA
CDR3: CASRPRQALAKNIQYF; DNA: TGTGCCAGCAGGCCCCGACAGGCGCTAGCCAAAAACATTCAGTACTTC; size: NA; V: TRBV14; J: TRBJ2-4; D: NA
CDR3: CASSSGGGEQYF; DNA: TGTGCCAGCAGCTCGGGGGGAGGCGAGCAGTACTTC; size: NA; V: TRBV7-9; J: TRBJ2-7; D: TRBD2
CDR3: CASNAMGGRETQYF; DNA: TGTGCCAGCAACGCTATGGGGGGAAGGGAGACCCAGTACTTC; size: NA; V: TRBV28; J: TRBJ2-5; D: NA
CDR3: CASSKRGMGGNTIYF; DNA: TGTGCCAGCAGTAAAAGGGGGATGGGAGGAAACACCATATATTTT; size: once; V: TRBV2; J: TRBJ1-3; D: NA
CDR3: CASSRQRGPETQYF; DNA: TGTGCCAGCAGCCGCCAAAGGGGCCCAGAGACCCAGTACTTC; size: NA; V: TRBV11-2; J: TRBJ2-5; D: NA
CDR3: CASSPPGTGRGGYTF; DNA: TGTGCCAGCTCACCCCCCGGGACAGGGAGAGGTGGCTACACCTTC; size: NA; V: TRBV18; J: TRBJ1-2; D: TRBD1
CDR3: CASSLQGAEAFF; DNA: TGTGCCAGCAGCCTCCAGGGGGCTGAAGCTTTCTTT; size: few; V: TRBV7-9; J: TRBJ1-1; D: TRBD1
CDR3: CASSPGQGVPYEQYF; DNA: TGTGCCAGCAGCCCGGGACAGGGGGTTCCCTACGAGCAGTACTTC; size: NA; V: TRBV5-6; J: TRBJ2-7; D: TRBD1
CDR3: CASSPGGGYTF; DNA: TGTGCCAGCAGTCCTGGAGGAGGCTACACCTTC; size: few; V: TRBV28; J: TRBJ1-2; D: NA
CDR3: CASSPGREYEQYF; DNA: TGTGCCAGCAGCCCGGGGCGGGAGTACGAGCAGTACTTC; size: NA; V: TRBV7-2; J: TRBJ2-7; D: TRBD2
CDR3: CASSSGQGRGSPLHF; DNA: TGTGCCAGCAGCTCCGGACAGGGGAGAGGGTCACCCCTCCACTTT; size: NA; V: TRBV7-3; J: TRBJ1-6; D: TRBD1
CDR3: CASSLGQGMGINIQYF; DNA: TGCGCCAGCAGCTTGGGGCAGGGGATGGGGATAAACATTCAGTACTTC; size: NA; V: TRBV5-1; J: TRBJ2-4; D: NA
CDR3: CASSDRGRATEAFF; DNA: TGTGCCAGCAGTGACAGGGGTCGGGCCACTGAAGCTTTCTTT; size: NA; V: TRBV28; J: TRBJ1-1; D: TRBD1
CDR3: CASKDLAQPQHF; DNA: TGTGCCAGCAAAGATCTGGCTCAGCCCCAGCATTTT; size: NA; V: TRBV28; J: TRBJ1-5; D: NA
CDR3: CASSSQGRTEAFF; DNA: TGTGCCAGCAGCTCCCAGGGGCGGACTGAAGCTTTCTTT; size: NA; V: TRBV5-5; J: TRBJ1-1; D: NA
CDR3: CASSRGQGIRTGELFF; DNA: TGTGCCAGCAGTCGCGGACAGGGCATTAGGACCGGGGAGCTGTTTTTT; size: NA; V: TRBV28; J: TRBJ2-2; D: TRBD1
CDR3: CASSLSTGANTEAFF; DNA: TGTGCCAGCAGCTTATCGACAGGGGCGAACACTGAAGCTTTCTTT; size: NA; V: TRBV7-6; J: TRBJ1-1; D: TRBD1
CDR3: CASSGSRDRTLHF; DNA: TGTGCCAGCAGCGGAAGCCGGGACAGAACCCTCCACTTT; size: few; V: TRBV7-2; J: TRBJ1-6; D: TRBD1
CDR3: CASRPPGQRIYEQYF; DNA: TGTGCCAGCAGACCCCCGGGACAGAGGATATACGAGCAGTACTTC; size: NA; V: TRBV28; J: TRBJ2-7; D: TRBD1
CDR3: CASSYSGGGPQHF; DNA: TGTGCCAGCAGTTACTCCGGGGGGGGGCCCCAGCATTTT; size: NA; V: TRBV6-5; J: TRBJ1-5; D: NA
CDR3: CASSLRDRGQETQYF; DNA: TGTGCCAGCAGCTTAAGGGACAGGGGGCAAGAGACCCAGTACTTC; size: NA; V: TRBV7-9; J: TRBJ2-5; D: TRBD1
CDR3: CASEKGLGGNTIYF; DNA: TGTGCCAGCGAGAAGGGGTTAGGAGGAAACACCATATATTTT; size: NA; V: TRBV9; J: TRBJ1-3; D: NA
CDR3: CAGGQGIETQYF; DNA: TGTGCCGGAGGACAGGGCATAGAGACCCAGTACTTC; size: NA; V: TRBV7-9; J: TRBJ2-5; D: TRBD1
CDR3: CASQRGANTEAFF; DNA: TGTGCCAGCCAACGGGGGGCGAACACTGAAGCTTTCTTT; size: NA; V: TRBV14; J: TRBJ1-1; D: NA
CDR3: CASSLEMTGRETQYF; DNA: TGTGCCAGCAGCTTAGAGATGACAGGGAGAGAGACCCAGTACTTC; size: few; V: TRBV11-2; J: TRBJ2-5; D: TRBD1
CDR3: CASSLDRGHSPLHF; DNA: TGTGCCAGCAGCTTAGACAGGGGACATTCACCCCTCCACTTT; size: many; V: TRBV11-2; J: TRBJ1-6; D: NA
CDR3: CAISDGGGDTQYF; DNA: TGTGCCATCAGTGATGGCGGGGGGGATACGCAGTATTTT; size: NA; V: TRBV10-3; J: TRBJ2-3; D: TRBD2
CDR3: CASRGQPAYEQYF; DNA: TGTGCCAGCAGAGGACAGCCCGCCTACGAGCAGTACTTC; size: NA; V: TRBV27; J: TRBJ2-7; D: NA
CDR3: CASSLRVGGDTQYF; DNA: TGTGCCAGCAGCCTCCGGGTGGGAGGGGATACGCAGTATTTT; size: NA; V: TRBV7-2; J: TRBJ2-3; D: TRBD2
CDR3: CASSHLNPLVSYEQYF; DNA: TGTGCCAGCAGCCACCTTAACCCCCTAGTCTCCTACGAGCAGTACTTC; size: NA; V: TRBV4-2; J: TRBJ2-7; D: NA
CDR3: CASSHSGATVEQFF; DNA: TGTGCCAGCAGTCATAGCGGGGCTACGGTTGAGCAGTTCTTC; size: NA; V: TRBV6-6; J: TRBJ2-1; D: TRBD2
CDR3: CASSPQAGQGDNYGYTF; DNA: TGTGCCAGCTCCCCTCAGGCGGGACAGGGAGACAACTATGGCTACACCTTC; size: once; V: TRBV18; J: TRBJ1-2; D: TRBD1
CDR3: CASSPGSMNTEAFF; DNA: TGCGCCAGCAGCCCTGGTAGTATGAACACTGAAGCTTTCTTT; size: NA; V: TRBV4-3; J: TRBJ1-1; D: NA
CDR3: CASSLVAAPSSYEQYF; DNA: TGTGCCAGCAGCTTAGTCGCAGCCCCTAGCTCCTACGAGCAGTACTTC; size: NA; V: TRBV11-2; J: TRBJ2-7; D: NA
CDR3: CASSLDREWDQPQHF; DNA: TGTGCCAGCAGCCTGGACAGGGAATGGGATCAGCCCCAGCATTTT; size: NA; V: TRBV28; J: TRBJ1-5; D: TRBD1
CDR3: CASSNGGLKRYEQYF; DNA: TGTGCCAGCAGTAACGGGGGACTGAAGCGCTACGAGCAGTACTTC; size: NA; V: TRBV28; J: TRBJ2-7; D: NA
CDR3: CASSVGGGTYEQYF; DNA: TGTGCCAGCAGCGTAGGGGGGGGGACCTACGAGCAGTACTTC; size: NA; V: TRBV9; J: TRBJ2-7; D: TRBD2
CDR3: CASSYSTVGTTGELFF; DNA: TGTGCCAGCAGTTACTCGACTGTAGGAACCACCGGGGAGCTGTTTTTT; size: NA; V: TRBV6-5; J: TRBJ2-2; D: NA
CDR3: CASSPTGGDGYTF; DNA: TGTGCCAGCTCACCTACCGGGGGTGATGGCTACACCTTC; size: NA; V: TRBV18; J: TRBJ1-2; D: NA
CDR3: CASSYGLLLEDREDGNEKLFF; DNA: TGTGCCAGCAGTTATGGCCTTCTGCTCGAGGACAGGGAGGATGGTAATGAAAAACTGTTTTTT; size: NA; V: TRBV28; J: TRBJ1-4; D: TRBD1
CDR3: CASRWGGADGTDTQYF; DNA: TGTGCCAGCAGATGGGGGGGGGCTGACGGCACAGATACGCAGTATTTT; size: NA; V: TRBV27; J: TRBJ2-3; D: NA
CDR3: CASSFGTSGTDTQYF; DNA: TGTGCCAGCAGCTTCGGGACTAGCGGCACAGATACGCAGTATTTT; size: NA; V: TRBV7-9; J: TRBJ2-3; D: TRBD2
CDR3: CAARAAGSNRYGYTF; DNA: TGTGCCGCCAGGGCAGCAGGCTCTAACCGCTATGGCTACACCTTC; size: NA; V: TRBV6-5; J: TRBJ1-2; D: NA